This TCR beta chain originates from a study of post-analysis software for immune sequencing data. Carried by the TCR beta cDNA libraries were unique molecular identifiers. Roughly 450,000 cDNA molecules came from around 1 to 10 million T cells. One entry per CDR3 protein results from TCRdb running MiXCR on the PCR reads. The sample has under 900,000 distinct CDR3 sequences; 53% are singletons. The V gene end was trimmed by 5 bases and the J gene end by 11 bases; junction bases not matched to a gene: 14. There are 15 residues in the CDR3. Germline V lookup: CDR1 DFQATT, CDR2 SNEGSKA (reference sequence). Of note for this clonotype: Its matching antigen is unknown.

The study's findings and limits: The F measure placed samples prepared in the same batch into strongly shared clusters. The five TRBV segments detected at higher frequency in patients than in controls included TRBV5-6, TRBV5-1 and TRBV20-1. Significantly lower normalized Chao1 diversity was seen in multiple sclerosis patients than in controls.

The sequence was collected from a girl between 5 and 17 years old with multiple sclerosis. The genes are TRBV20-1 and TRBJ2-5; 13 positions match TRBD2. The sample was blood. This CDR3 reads CSAETSGGPLSQQYF. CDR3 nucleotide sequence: TGCAGTGCTGAGACTAGCGGGGGGCCTCTTTCTCAGCAGTACTTC.